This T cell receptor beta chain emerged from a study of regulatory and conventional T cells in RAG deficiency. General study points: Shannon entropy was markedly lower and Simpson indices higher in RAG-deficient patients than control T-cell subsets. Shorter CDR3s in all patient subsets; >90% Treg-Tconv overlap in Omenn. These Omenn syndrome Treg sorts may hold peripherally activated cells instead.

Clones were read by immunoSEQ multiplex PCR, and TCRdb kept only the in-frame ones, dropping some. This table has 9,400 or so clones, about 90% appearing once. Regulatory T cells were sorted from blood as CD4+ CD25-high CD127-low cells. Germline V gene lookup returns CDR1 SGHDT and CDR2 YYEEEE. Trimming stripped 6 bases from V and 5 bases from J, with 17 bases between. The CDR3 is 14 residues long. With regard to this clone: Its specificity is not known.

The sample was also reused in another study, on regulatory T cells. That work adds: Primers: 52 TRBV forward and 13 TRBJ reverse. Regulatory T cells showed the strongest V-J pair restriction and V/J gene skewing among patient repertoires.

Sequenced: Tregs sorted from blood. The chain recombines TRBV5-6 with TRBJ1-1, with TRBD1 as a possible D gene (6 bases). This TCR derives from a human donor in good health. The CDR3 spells CASNIQGGRTEAFF. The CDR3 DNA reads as TGTGCCAGCAATATACAGGGCGGGAGGACTGAAGCTTTCTTT.